The 30 T cell receptor beta chains below all came from one sample that was sequenced in a study of T cells in Graves' hyperthyroidism and ophthalmopathy. RNA transcripts were the template for amplifying TCR beta CDR3 regions. HTBI primers were used for first-round RT-PCR of the TCR CDR3. TCRdb recomputed calls from the multiplex PCR reads with MiXCR, one row per CDR3 protein. The sample has roughly 640,000 distinct CDR3 sequences; about 16% are singletons. The sequencing input was blood. The receptors stem from a woman aged 40 to 50 with Graves' ophthalmopathy.

In its sample, this clonotype was seen many times. V is TRBV20-1 and J is TRBJ2-3, with TRBD2 matching 7 bases. V lost 5 bases to trimming and J lost 4 bases; unmatched junction nucleotides: 9. This CDR3 has 14 amino acids. Germline assignment: CDR1 DFQATT and CDR2 SNEGSKA (reference sequence). The CDR3 here is CSAVGGRAADTQYF. Written as DNA, the CDR3 is TGCAGTGCTGTGGGCGGGAGAGCGGCAGATACGCAGTATTTT.

In this sample, this clonotype turned up many times. J is TRBJ2-7 and V is TRBV20-1, with 13 bases aligning to TRBD2. CDR1 and CDR2 from the germline V gene are DFQATT and SNEGSKA (reference sequence). The J segment lost 5 bases and the V segment lost 6 bases, leaving 4 bases of the junction unmatched. The CDR3 sequence is 13 residues long. DNA for the CDR3: TGCAGTGCCCAGGGACTAGCGGGAAACGAGCAGTACTTC. Translating it yields CSAQGLAGNEQYF.

V gene TRBV11-2 combines with J gene TRBJ2-3; the match to TRBD2 covers 7 bases. J gave up 4 bases and V 5 bases, and 9 bases lay outside the gene matches. Germline values: CDR1 SGHAT, CDR2 FQNNGV. The CDR3 consists of 15 residues. The DNA of the CDR3 is TGTGCCAGCAGCCGTGAGGGCGGGAGAGCAGATACGCAGTATTTT. Its translation is CASSREGGRADTQYF. Variable domain in full (rest from reference TRBV11-2 and TRBJ2-3): EAGVAQSPRYKIIEKRQSVAFWCNPISGHATLYWYQQILGQGPKLLIQFQNNGVVDDSQLPKDRFSAERLKGVDSTLKIQPAKLEDSAVYLCASSREGGRADTQYFGPGTRLTVL.

This clonotype was detected ten times or more. The chain recombines TRBV28 with TRBJ2-5; 7 bases align to TRBD1. V shed 8 bases, J shed 0 bases, and the junction held 15 bases outside the gene matches. There are 17 residues in the CDR3. Germline V lookup: CDR1 MDHEN, CDR2 SYDVKM. CDR3 in DNA: TGTGCCAGCTCGGGGATAGGGGGACAGATGTACCAAGAGACCCAGTACTTC. Amino acids: CASSGIGGQMYQETQYF.

This clonotype has ten or more counts. This chain links TRBV28 with TRBJ2-5; the D gene is possibly TRBD2 (6 bases). The CDR3 spans 16 residues. Trimming took off 1 base at V and 2 bases at J, with 14 bases between the two ends. Germline values: CDR1 MDHEN, CDR2 SYDVKM. DNA of the CDR3: TGTGCCAGCAGTTTATTAGGAGGGAGTGATCAAGAGACCCAGTACTTC. Its translation is CASSLLGGSDQETQYF. Using reference TRBV28 and TRBJ2-5 for the parts outside the CDR3, the full variable domain is DVKVTQSSRYLVKRTGEKVFLECVQDMDHENMFWYRQDPGLGLRLIYFSYDVKMKEKGDIPEGYSVSREKKERFSLILESASTNQTSMYLCASSLLGGSDQETQYFGPGTRLLVL.

This clonotype was seen many times. The CDR3 spells CASRDSSGLAAKYEQYF. The CDR3 nucleotides are TGTGCCAGCCGGGACAGCTCGGGTCTAGCGGCAAAGTACGAGCAGTACTTC. The V and J genes are TRBV11-2 and TRBJ2-7; D possibly matches TRBD1 or TRBD2 (7 bases each). Germline CDR1 and CDR2: SGHAT and FQNNGV. The V and J ends lost 8 bases and 4 bases respectively, with 27 bases between them. This CDR3 spans 17 amino acids.

J is TRBJ1-4 and V is TRBV19; D is ambiguous. CDR1 is LNHDA and CDR2 is SQIVND in the germline V gene (reference sequence). The V end was cut by 4 bases, the J end by 10 bases, with 16 bases between. CDR3 length: 14 residues. Here the CDR3 DNA reads TGTGCCAGTAGTACCCAGGAACCCGGAGGAAAACTGTTTTTT. Its protein is CASSTQEPGGKLFF.

This clonotype has only a few counts. This chain joins TRBV7-3 and TRBJ2-3, with 8 bases matching TRBD2. The length of the CDR3 is 16 residues. Trimming took 5 bases from V and 2 from J; bases not matched to a gene: 9. The V gene's germline CDR1 is SGHTA and CDR2 FQGTGA. CDR3 region: CASSPGDGRATDTQYF. The DNA for the CDR3 is TGTGCCAGCAGCCCGGGAGACGGGAGGGCCACAGATACGCAGTATTTT.

The rearrangement links TRBV6-2 or TRBV6-3 to TRBJ2-1; 10 nucleotides align to TRBD2. Germline V gene data show CDR1 as MNHEY and CDR2 as SVGEGT. The CDR3 spans 17 residues. V lost 5 bases to trimming and J lost 4 bases; unmatched junction nucleotides: 11. CDR3 sequence reads: CASSSSHLAGVYNEQFF. Written as DNA, the CDR3 is TGTGCCAGCAGTAGCTCCCATCTAGCGGGGGTTTACAATGAGCAGTTCTTC.

The V and J genes are TRBV6-1 and TRBJ1-6, with D possibly matching TRBD1 (6 bases). CDR1 is MNHNS and CDR2 is SASEGT in the germline V gene. Trimming removed 8 bases from V and 5 bases from J, with 7 bases in between. The CDR3 runs to 12 residues. The DNA for the CDR3 is TGTGCCAGCTGGACAGATAATTCACCCCTCCACTTT. Translated, it gives CASWTDNSPLHF.

This clonotype was detected only a few times. The chain uses TRBV12-3 or TRBV12-4 and TRBJ2-7, with 8 positions matching TRBD2. This CDR3 region has 14 residues. Germline trimming cut 1 base from V and 2 bases from J; bases unmatched to any gene: 1. Written as DNA, the CDR3 is TGTGCCAGCAGTTTAGAAGCGGGGGCCTACGAGCAGTACTTC. Translation: CASSLEAGAYEQYF.

This clonotype was picked up a small number of times. The chain links TRBV19 to TRBJ1-1, with 9 bases matching TRBD1. Trimming at V came to 4 bases and at J to 6 bases, leaving 12 bases not matched to a gene. Germline V gene sequence: CDR1 LNHDA, CDR2 SQIVND (reference sequence). The CDR3 has 16 residues. The CDR3 DNA reads as TGTGCCAGTAGTACCCCTTCGACAGGGGGTAAGGCTGAAGCTTTCTTT. Translation: CASSTPSTGGKAEAFF.

This clonotype was recorded at least ten times. The chain couples TRBV5-1 to TRBJ1-2; 7 nucleotides agree with TRBD1. The germline V gene encodes CDR1 SGHRS and CDR2 YFSETQ. The trim removed 4 bases at V and 5 bases at J, leaving 11 bases unmatched. This CDR3 has 15 residues. CDR3 nucleotides: TGCGCCAGCAGCCCACGGACAGGATTTCAGTATGGCTACACCTTC. It codes for CASSPRTGFQYGYTF.

The table lists this clonotype with many counts. The rearrangement links TRBV5-1 to TRBJ2-1, with 10 bases matching TRBD2. The CDR3 totals 16 residues. V was clipped by 3 bases and J by 4 bases; unmatched bases: 7. CDR1 is SGHRS, CDR2 YFSETQ, per germline. In DNA, the CDR3 is TGCGCCAGCAGCTCCGGAGGGACTAGCGATTACAATGAGCAGTTCTTC. Protein: CASSSGGTSDYNEQFF.

Worth noting for this clonotype: This may come from a read error, since a much larger clone is one base off. The chain carries TRBV6-2 or TRBV6-3 and TRBJ1-5; D not resolved. CDR1 MNHEY and CDR2 SVGEGT come from the germline V gene. CDR3 length: 19 amino acids. CDR3 in DNA: TGTGTCAGCACCTTTGGACGGGCAGACCGATTTTTTAGCAATCAGCCCCAGCATTTT. Translation gives CVSTFGRADRFFSNQPQHF.

This clonotype appeared many times. This sequence joins TRBV20-1 and TRBJ2-3; TRBD1 matches 8 bases. CDR1 is DFQATT, CDR2 SNEGSKA, per germline (reference sequence). The CDR3 totals 15 residues. The J segment lost 5 bases and the V segment lost 6 bases, leaving 13 bases of the junction unmatched. CDR3 nucleotides: TGCAGTGCGATAAGGGGGCAGGGGGCTGGAGATACGCAGTATTTT. Protein: CSAIRGQGAGDTQYF.

The rearrangement joins TRBV11-2 to TRBJ2-7; D tentatively fits TRBD1 or TRBD2 (6 bases each). CDR1 is SGHAT, CDR2 FQNNGV, per germline. The ends were cut back, 9 bases at V and 6 bases at J, with 24 bases in the middle. The CDR3 has 15 residues. The CDR3 loop reads CASSIGGASSGEQYF. CDR3 DNA: TGTGCCAGTAGTATCGGGGGCGCTTCTTCGGGCGAGCAGTACTTC.

CDR3 in DNA: TGCAGCGGGCAGGGACTAGCGGGGGGGCCGGTGAATGAGCAGTTCTTC. Protein product: CSGQGLAGGPVNEQFF. The chain is built from TRBV29-1 and TRBJ2-1, with 16 bases matching TRBD2. CDR1 and CDR2 (germline): SQVTM, ANQGSEA. CDR3 length: 16 amino acids. V shed 7 bases and J 7 bases; nucleotides not matched to a gene: 10.

This clonotype showed up many times. This chain links TRBV27 with TRBJ2-2, with TRBD1 identical over 7 bases. V shed 7 bases and J 0 bases; nucleotides not matched to a gene: 8. Germline V gene sequence: CDR1 MNHEY, CDR2 SMNVEV (reference sequence). This CDR3 spans 16 amino acids. CDR3: CASTPDRAPNTGELFF. In DNA form, the CDR3 reads TGTGCCAGCACACCCGACAGGGCCCCGAACACCGGGGAGCTGTTTTTT.

This clonotype was found a few times. The rearrangement joins TRBV28 to TRBJ2-7; the D call may be TRBD1 or TRBD2 (5 bases each). Between the trimmed V and J ends, which lost 5 bases and 0 bases, there was a span of 11 bases. Per the germline V gene, CDR1 is MDHEN and CDR2 is SYDVKM. This CDR3 has 14 amino acids. DNA of the CDR3: TGTGCCAGCAGTGTGCCCGGGACCTCCTACGAGCAGTACTTC. It yields the protein CASSVPGTSYEQYF.

This clonotype was counted ten times or more. CDR3 coding DNA: TGTGCCAGCAGCTTAGGGCGGGACGGTCGCACAGATACGCAGTATTTT. This encodes CASSLGRDGRTDTQYF. The chain links TRBV11-2 to TRBJ2-3; TRBD2 is a possible D gene (6 bases). CDR1 SGHAT and CDR2 FQNNGV come from the germline V gene. This CDR3 region has 16 residues. V was shortened by 1 base and J by 1 base, with 12 bases between the two germline ends.

This chain connects TRBV9 to TRBJ2-2, with 8 bases matching TRBD1. The CDR3 length is 14 residues. CDR1 is SGDLS, CDR2 YYNGEE, per germline. V shed 1 base and J 8 bases; nucleotides not matched to a gene: 4. CDR3 loop: CASSVQGALGELFF. Written as DNA, the CDR3 is TGTGCCAGCAGCGTACAGGGGGCGCTTGGGGAGCTGTTTTTT.

At least ten counts were recorded for this clonotype. This chain connects TRBV7-9 to TRBJ2-1; perhaps D is TRBD1 or TRBD2 (5 bases each). V was cut by 4 bases and J by 10 bases, with 14 bases left in between. The CDR3 runs to 13 residues. The V gene's germline CDR1 is SEHNR and CDR2 FQNEAQ (reference sequence). CDR3: CASSSGPGWEQFF. DNA of the CDR3: TGTGCCAGCAGCTCGGGGCCGGGATGGGAGCAGTTCTTC.

This clonotype was seen at least ten times. V is TRBV13 and J is TRBJ2-1; 7 bases are a match to TRBD2. Losses at the gene ends were 5 bases for V and 6 bases for J; bases not matched to a gene: 4. This CDR3 contains 13 residues. Germline CDR1 reads PRHDT; CDR2 reads FYEKMQ (reference sequence). The CDR3 coding sequence is TGTGCCAGCAGCCAATGGACTAGCAATGAGCAGTTCTTC. Encoded protein: CASSQWTSNEQFF.

This clonotype was recorded at least ten times. The V call is TRBV6-1, the J call TRBJ2-3; tentatively, D is TRBD2 (6 bases). The CDR3 consists of 15 residues. In germline, CDR1 is MNHNS, CDR2 SASEGT. Trimming stripped 7 bases from V and 0 bases from J, with 14 bases between. Written as DNA, the CDR3 is TGTGCCAGCATAAGGGCTAGCGTTAGCACAGATACGCAGTATTTT. Translating it yields CASIRASVSTDTQYF.

This clonotype has just a few counts. Written as DNA, the CDR3 is TGTGCCACCAGCAGACCAGGTCGCCTGCTTAGCACAGATACGCAGTATTTT. Protein sequence: CATSRPGRLLSTDTQYF. The V and J genes are TRBV15 and TRBJ2-3; D ambiguous. From germline, CDR1 is LNHNV and CDR2 YYDKDF (reference sequence). V was clipped by 2 bases and J by 0 bases, with 15 bases between them. This CDR3 spans 17 amino acids.

This clonotype has a count of ten or more. V is TRBV20-1 and J is TRBJ2-3, with D possibly being TRBD2 (6 bases). Trimming pared 5 bases from V and 0 bases from J, leaving 18 bases between. The length of the CDR3 is 16 residues. CDR1 and CDR2 (germline): DFQATT, SNEGSKA (reference sequence). The CDR3 nucleotides read TGCAGTGCTCCCCCCCGACTAGGACTAAGCACAGATACGCAGTATTTT. Translating it yields CSAPPRLGLSTDTQYF.

The chain joins TRBV20-1 to TRBJ2-3; tentatively, D is TRBD2 (6 bases). V was pared by 3 bases and J by 4 bases, with 14 bases between. The CDR3 is made up of 14 amino acids. The V gene's germline CDR1 is DFQATT and CDR2 SNEGSKA (reference sequence). The CDR3 loop is CSASGHGGADTQYF. The DNA for the CDR3 is TGCAGTGCTAGCGGCCACGGAGGGGCAGATACGCAGTATTTT.

This clonotype was seen repeatedly, ten times or more. The CDR3 spells CASSSRQGATDTQYF. In DNA form, the CDR3 reads TGTGCCAGCAGCTCTAGACAGGGGGCCACAGATACGCAGTATTTT. The chain uses TRBV9 and TRBJ2-3; 10 positions match TRBD1. CDR1 and CDR2 from the germline V gene are SGDLS and YYNGEE. The CDR3 consists of 15 residues. V trimming: 4 bases; J trimming: 2 bases; junction bases outside the gene matches: 4.

This clonotype was seen a handful of times. The chain combines TRBV19 with TRBJ1-1, with D unresolved. V lost 9 bases to trimming and J lost 1 base, with 18 bases between them. The CDR3 covers 15 residues. The V gene's germline CDR1 is LNHDA and CDR2 SQIVND (reference sequence). CDR3: CASSITGGPNTEAFF. The CDR3 DNA reads as TGTGCCAGCTCAATCACCGGAGGTCCGAACACTGAAGCTTTCTTT. The full variable domain, with the rest looked up from reference TRBV19 and TRBJ1-1, is DGGITQSPKYLFRKEGQNVTLSCEQNLNHDAMYWYRQDPGQGLRLIYYSQIVNDFQKGDIAEGYSVSREKKESFPLTVTSAQKNPTAFYLCASSITGGPNTEAFFGQGTRLTVV.